This T cell receptor (beta chain) appears in the sequencing data of a study of T cells in Graves' hyperthyroidism and ophthalmopathy. Broader study findings: Ophthalmopathy, as predicted by the model, came a median about seven months after the prediction.

A note on this clonotype: The antigen is unknown.

V lost 2 bases, J lost 0 bases, and 9 bases lay in between. The CDR3 is 14 residues long. Germline V gene sequence: CDR1 GTSNPN, CDR2 SVGIG (reference sequence). Amplification of TCR beta CDR3 regions used RNA as the template. The HTBI primer set was used in a first-round RT-PCR of the TCR CDR3. Using its own MiXCR run on the multiplex PCR reads, TCRdb lists one record per CDR3 protein. The data contain roughly 350,000 distinct CDR3 sequences, about 14% of them seen just once; the ten biggest clones take up just under 25%. The chain links TRBV30 to TRBJ2-3; D ambiguous. The receptor was derived from a woman aged 30 to 39 with Graves' hyperthyroidism. The sequenced sample consisted of blood. The CDR3 DNA reads as TGTGCCTGGAGTCTGGTCCAGAGCACAGATACGCAGTATTTT. Protein sequence: CAWSLVQSTDTQYF.